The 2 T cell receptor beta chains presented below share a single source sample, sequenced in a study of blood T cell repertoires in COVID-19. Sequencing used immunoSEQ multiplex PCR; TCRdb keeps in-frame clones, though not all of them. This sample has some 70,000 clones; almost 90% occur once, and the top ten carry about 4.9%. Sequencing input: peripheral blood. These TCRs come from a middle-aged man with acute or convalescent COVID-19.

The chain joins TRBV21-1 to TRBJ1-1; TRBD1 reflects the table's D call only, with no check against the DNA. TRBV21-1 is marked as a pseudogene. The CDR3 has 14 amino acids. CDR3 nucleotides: TGTGCCAGCAGCCGGGACAGGGGGGACACTGAAGCTTTCTTT. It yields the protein CASSRDRGDTEAFF.

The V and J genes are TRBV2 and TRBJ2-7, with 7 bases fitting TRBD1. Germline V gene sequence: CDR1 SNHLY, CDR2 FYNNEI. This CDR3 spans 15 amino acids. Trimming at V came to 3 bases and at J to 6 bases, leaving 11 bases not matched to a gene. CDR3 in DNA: TGTGCCAGCAGTGATCCCGGGACAGTGGCGTTCGAGCAGTACTTC. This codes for CASSDPGTVAFEQYF.